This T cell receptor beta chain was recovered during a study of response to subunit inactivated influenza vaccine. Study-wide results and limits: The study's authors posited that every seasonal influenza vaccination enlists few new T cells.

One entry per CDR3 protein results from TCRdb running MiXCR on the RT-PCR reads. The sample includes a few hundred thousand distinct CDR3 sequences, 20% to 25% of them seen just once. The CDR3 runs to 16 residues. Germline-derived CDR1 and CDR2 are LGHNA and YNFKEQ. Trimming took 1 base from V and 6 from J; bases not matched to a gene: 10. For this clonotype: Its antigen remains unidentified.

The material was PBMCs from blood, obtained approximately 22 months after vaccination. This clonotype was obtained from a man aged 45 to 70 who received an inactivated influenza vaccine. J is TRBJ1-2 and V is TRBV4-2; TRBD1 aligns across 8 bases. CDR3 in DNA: TGTGCCAGCAGCCAAGCCCGGACAGGGATGTGGAATGGCTACACCTTC. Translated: CASSQARTGMWNGYTF.